The TCR beta chain described here comes from a study of T cells after posttransplantation cyclophosphamide. This clone was detected many times. Its antigen is as yet unknown. Broader study findings: Recipient CMV seropositivity and CMV reactivation strongly tracked TRB clonality. Blood and skin or GI T cell repertoires showed limited TRB overlap. Later post-transplant blood repertoires were often dominated by donor CD8+ memory clones.

Only in-frame clones appear in the TCRdb table, and some are missing; sequencing was by immunoSEQ multiplex PCR. This repertoire holds 44,000 or so clones, and none appear only once. The CDR3 covers 15 residues. Germline-derived CDR1 and CDR2 are SGHTA and FQGNSA. J gave up 4 bases and V 2 bases, and 6 bases lay outside the gene matches. The sequenced material came from PBMCs. The source is a man in his forties in good health, CMV-negative, and a related stem cell transplant donor. The V and J genes are TRBV7-2 and TRBJ1-1, with 8 bases matching TRBD1. The CDR3 reads CASSLTQGAGTEAFF. The CDR3 DNA follows: TGTGCCAGCAGCTTAACCCAGGGGGCGGGCACTGAAGCTTTCTTT.